A single sample gave rise to the 32 T cell receptor beta chains below, sequenced in a study of T-cell memory formation after mild COVID-19. TCRdb re-called the 5' RACE reads with MiXCR, one entry per CDR3 protein. Among around 300,000 distinct CDR3 sequences listed, 13% to 15% were seen once. The source material was PBMCs or a T cell subset sorted from them (not recorded which). The receptors derive from a young man who had mild COVID-19 (a few samples of this study predate the infection). Cell type and time point are not known.

The rearrangement joins TRBV5-1 to TRBJ2-7, with 7 bases that match TRBD1. CDR3 length: 18 amino acids. Trimming removed 0 bases from V and 3 bases from J; junction bases left unmatched: 15. CDR1 is SGHRS and CDR2 is YFSETQ in the germline V gene. CDR3 bases: TGCGCCAGCAGCTTGGATTCCGTCTCGACAGGGACATTCTACGAGCAGTACTTC. Amino acids: CASSLDSVSTGTFYEQYF. Filled out from reference TRBV5-1 and TRBJ2-7, the complete variable domain reads KAGVTQTPRYLIKTRGQQVTLSCSPISGHRSVSWYQQTPGQGLQFLFEYFSETQRNKGNFPGRFSGRQFSNSRSEMNVSTLELGDSALYLCASSLDSVSTGTFYEQYFGPGTRLTVT.

CDR3 sequence: CASSAISRDTQYF. CDR3 DNA sequence: TGTGCCAGCAGCGCAATATCACGAGATACGCAGTATTTT. The chain combines TRBV9 with TRBJ2-3; D is uncertain. The germline CDR1 and CDR2 sequences are SGDLS and YYNGEE. This CDR3 contains 13 residues. V was pared by 3 bases and J by 5 bases, with 10 bases between.

This chain links TRBV7-9 with TRBJ2-1; TRBD2 matches at 7 bases. The V and J ends lost 4 bases and 4 bases, in that order; junction bases with no gene match: 4. Germline loops: CDR1 SEHNR, CDR2 FQNEAQ (reference sequence). CDR3 size: 14 residues. CDR3 bases: TGTGCCAGCAGCTGGGGGGGGGTTTACAATGAGCAGTTCTTC. It codes for CASSWGGVYNEQFF.

In regard to this clonotype: One end of the junction fails to match germline, which may point to a read error. The rearrangement links TRBV6-4 to TRBJ1-5; weak D call: TRBD1 (5 bases). The CDR3 consists of 13 residues. Germline lookup yields CDR1 MRHNA and CDR2 SNTAGT. In DNA, the CDR3 is TGTGCCAGCAGCCTTGACAGCACTCAGCCCCAGCATTTT. This translates into CASSLDSTQPQHF.

The gene calls are TRBV6-8 and TRBJ2-1, with unresolved D. V gave up 6 bases and J gave up 4 bases, with 7 bases separating them. The CDR3 has 12 amino acids. The germline gives CDR1 MNHGY, CDR2 SAAAGT. DNA of the CDR3: TGTGCCAGCAGGGCCGTATACAATGAGCAGTTCTTC. Its protein product is CASRAVYNEQFF.

This clonotype was picked up many times. The chain couples TRBV5-4 to TRBJ2-5; 12 bases align to TRBD2. CDR1 is SGHNT, CDR2 YYREEE, per germline (reference sequence). With 4 bases clipped from V and 2 bases from J, the junction kept 6 bases outside the gene matches. This CDR3 has 16 amino acids. The CDR3, as DNA: TGTGCCAGCAGCGCTAGCGGGGGGGGGCTACAAGAGACCCAGTACTTC. Residues: CASSASGGGLQETQYF.

This clonotype was counted between two and nine times. The rearrangement uses TRBV28 and TRBJ2-1; the match to TRBD2 covers 8 bases. The CDR3 loop spans 14 amino acids. Trimming removed 6 bases from V and 7 bases from J; junction bases left unmatched: 8. The germline V gene encodes CDR1 MDHEN and CDR2 SYDVKM. The CDR3 spells CASSYRGGFNEQFF. In DNA, the CDR3 is TGTGCCAGCAGCTACCGGGGGGGCTTTAATGAGCAGTTCTTC.

The chain links TRBV10-3 to TRBJ2-3; D remains unclear. V was cut by 10 bases and J by 3 bases, with 8 bases left in between. This CDR3 spans 11 amino acids. Germline V lookup: CDR1 ENHRY, CDR2 SYGVKD. CDR3 sequence: CATYGTDTQYF. CDR3 bases: TGTGCCACCTATGGGACAGATACGCAGTATTTT.

Worth noting for this clonotype: Sequence at one end of the junction differs from germline and may be a read error. This chain links TRBV12-3 or TRBV12-4 with TRBJ2-1; D may be TRBD2 (6 bases). The CDR3 totals 10 residues. The CDR3, as DNA: TGTGCCAGCAGTTTGGCGGGACTCGACTTC. As protein: CASSLAGLDF.

This clonotype was seen repeatedly, ten times or more. V gene TRBV6-6 combines with J gene TRBJ2-7, with D tentatively TRBD1 (8 bases). This CDR3 comprises 14 residues. Trimming stripped 5 bases from V and 5 bases from J, with 16 bases between. Germline lookup yields CDR1 MNHNY and CDR2 SVGAGI (reference sequence). The CDR3 region is CASSGQGLSNEQYV. In DNA form, the CDR3 reads TGTGCCAGCAGTGGACAGGGACTATCCAACGAGCAGTACGTC.

This clonotype was counted many times. The chain recombines TRBV20-1 with TRBJ1-1; D is unclear. This CDR3 is built from 17 residues. With 6 bases removed from V and 0 bases from J, the gap between germline ends came to 23 bases. Germline-derived CDR1 and CDR2 are DFQATT and SNEGSKA (reference sequence). DNA of the CDR3: TGCAGTGCGACCCAATGGGCCAGCCAAACCATGAACACTGAAGCTTTCTTT. Its translation: CSATQWASQTMNTEAFF.

This clonotype was detected only a few times. The chain links TRBV29-1 to TRBJ2-4; 8 positions match TRBD1. The CDR3 sequence is 13 residues long. V trimming: 4 bases; J trimming: 4 bases; junction bases outside the gene matches: 3. Germline assignment: CDR1 SQVTM and CDR2 ANQGSEA. CDR3 nucleotides: TGCAGCGTTGCGGGACAGGTTAAAAACATTCAGTACTTC. It encodes CSVAGQVKNIQYF.

There are a few counts of this clonotype. The CDR3 DNA sequence: TGCGCCAGCAGCTTACAGGGAGGAGAGGGAGAGACCCAGTACTTC. It translates to CASSLQGGEGETQYF. The chain has TRBV5-1 and TRBJ2-5; D may be TRBD1 or TRBD2 (6 bases each). The CDR3 is 15 residues long. V lost 2 bases and J lost 4, with 15 bases in between. Germline assignment: CDR1 SGHRS and CDR2 YFSETQ.

The table lists this clonotype with a few counts. This chain uses TRBV7-2 with TRBJ2-7, with 9 bases lining up with TRBD1. The CDR3 loop spans 14 amino acids. CDR1 and CDR2 from the germline V gene are SGHTA and FQGNSA. V was pared by 5 bases and J by 3 bases, with 5 bases of the junction left unmatched. The CDR3 nucleotides are TGTGCCAGCAGCGCCGGGACAGGGTTCTACGAGCAGTACTTC. Its protein product is CASSAGTGFYEQYF.

The sample holds a few counts of this clonotype. The gene calls are TRBV7-2 and TRBJ1-1; 10 bases fit TRBD1. Per the germline V gene, CDR1 is SGHTA and CDR2 is FQGNSA. Trimming at V came to 6 bases and at J to 5 bases, leaving 6 bases not matched to a gene. The CDR3 contains 14 residues. The CDR3 is CASSRQGARTEAFF. The CDR3 DNA sequence: TGTGCCAGCAGTAGACAGGGGGCGCGTACTGAAGCTTTCTTT.

V usage is TRBV4-1 and J usage is TRBJ1-1; the D is unclear. The CDR3 contains 14 residues. CDR1 is MGHRA, CDR2 YSYEKL, per germline. Trimming took off 4 bases at V and 0 bases at J, with 9 bases between the two ends. The CDR3 DNA reads TGCGCCAGCAGCCCGTGGCAATTGAACACTGAAGCTTTCTTT. This sequence encodes CASSPWQLNTEAFF.

This clonotype was counted once. The chain combines TRBV4-3 with TRBJ1-1; weak D call: TRBD1 (5 bases). This CDR3 is built from 16 residues. Trimming pared 0 bases from V and 4 bases from J, leaving 15 bases between. Germline-derived CDR1 and CDR2 are LGHNA and YSLEER. The CDR3 DNA follows: TGCGCCAGCAGCCAAGATGTTCCCAGGGAGGGCACTGAAGCTTTCTTT. This sequence encodes CASSQDVPREGTEAFF.

This rearrangement joins TRBV6-5 to TRBJ2-7; 9 bases match TRBD1. The germline V gene encodes CDR1 MNHEY and CDR2 SVGAGI. This CDR3 is built from 16 residues. V was clipped by 5 bases and J by 6 bases; unmatched bases: 14. The CDR3 reads CASSHPGDRAASEQYV. Here the CDR3 DNA reads TGTGCCAGCAGTCACCCCGGGGACAGGGCGGCCAGCGAGCAGTACGTC.

This clonotype showed up just a few times. The chain carries TRBV4-3 and TRBJ1-1, with 9 bases identical to TRBD1. The CDR3 spans 14 residues. V trimming: 6 bases; J trimming: 5 bases; junction bases outside the gene matches: 7. Germline-derived CDR1 and CDR2 are LGHNA and YSLEER. DNA of the CDR3: TGCGCCAGCAGTGGTCCGGGACAGGGTACTGAAGCTTTCTTT. As protein: CASSGPGQGTEAFF.

This clonotype was observed a few times. V gene TRBV9 combines with J gene TRBJ1-5; no reliable D call. The length of the CDR3 is 13 residues. V lost 4 bases and J lost 6, with 11 bases in between. Per germline, CDR1 SGDLS and CDR2 YYNGEE. The CDR3 sequence: CASSPSSGQPQHF. CDR3 nucleotides: TGTGCCAGCAGCCCGAGCTCGGGTCAGCCCCAGCATTTT. Drawing the rest from reference TRBV9 and TRBJ1-5, the complete variable domain is DSGVTQTPKHLITATGQRVTLRCSPRSGDLSVYWYQQSLDQGLQFLIQYYNGEERAKGNILERFSAQQFPDLHSELNLSSLELGDSALYFCASSPSSGQPQHFGDGTRLSIL.

The chain uses TRBV12-3 or TRBV12-4 and TRBJ1-2; D remains unclear. This CDR3 region has 13 residues. Trimming cost V 1 base and J 4 bases, with 7 bases left between them. CDR3 DNA sequence: TGTGCCAGCAGTTTAGACGTGACCTATGGCTACACCTTC. Its protein product is CASSLDVTYGYTF.

A few counts support this clonotype. The V gene is TRBV12-3 or TRBV12-4, the J gene TRBJ1-5, with D unresolved. CDR3 length equals 13 residues. V was clipped by 5 bases and J by 2 bases, with 7 bases between them. CDR3 bases: TGTGCCAGCAGTGAGGACGGCAATCAGCCCCAGCATTTT. This gives the protein CASSEDGNQPQHF.

This chain uses TRBV18 with TRBJ1-5; 9 nucleotides line up with TRBD1. Germline V CDR1 and CDR2: KGHSH, LQKENI. This CDR3 is 15 amino acids long. V was pared by 3 bases and J by 3 bases, with 3 bases of the junction left unmatched. CDR3: CASSPGQGLNQPQHF. CDR3 sequence (DNA): TGTGCCAGCTCACCGGGACAGGGACTCAATCAGCCCCAGCATTTT.

This clonotype has just a few counts. The genes are TRBV7-8 and TRBJ2-5; D might be TRBD2 (5 bases). With 3 bases removed from V and 5 bases from J, the gap between germline ends came to 13 bases. This CDR3 spans 14 amino acids. Per germline, CDR1 SGHVS and CDR2 FQNEAQ. The CDR3 is CASSLRAFRETQYF. DNA of the CDR3: TGTGCCAGCAGCTTGAGGGCTTTTCGGGAGACCCAGTACTTC.

This clonotype was counted ten times or more. The chain joins TRBV12-3 or TRBV12-4 to TRBJ2-1; 9 bases are a match to TRBD1. Trimming took 3 bases from V and 8 from J; bases not matched to a gene: 2. The CDR3 is 13 amino acids. CDR3: CASSFGQGYEQFF. CDR3 DNA sequence: TGTGCCAGCAGTTTTGGACAGGGGTATGAGCAGTTCTTC.

The genes are TRBV7-9 and TRBJ2-7, with TRBD1 matching over 11 bases. Germline CDR1 and CDR2: SEHNR and FQNEAQ (reference sequence). V lost 5 bases and J lost 2; bases outside the gene matches: 11. This CDR3 has 17 residues. The CDR3 bases are TGTGCCAGCAGCCCCCCTGGGGGGGGACAGGGGGCCTACGAGCAGTACTTC. Translated: CASSPPGGGQGAYEQYF.

This clonotype was seen more than once but under ten times. This sequence joins TRBV18 and TRBJ1-6, with 7 bases matching TRBD1. Germline V gene data show CDR1 as KGHSH and CDR2 as LQKENI. The CDR3 loop spans 16 amino acids. V shed 5 bases and J 0 bases; nucleotides not matched to a gene: 4. The CDR3 bases are TGTGCCAGCTCATCGGACAGGAGCTCCTATAATTCACCCCTCCACTTT. Translated, it gives CASSSDRSSYNSPLHF.

V gene TRBV29-1 combines with J gene TRBJ1-2; D possibly corresponds to TRBD1 (6 bases). Germline V lookup: CDR1 SQVTM, CDR2 ANQGSEA. The CDR3 contains 14 residues. V lost 3 bases to trimming and J lost 1 base, with 12 bases between them. CDR3 DNA sequence: TGCAGCGTTGAGCCCAGGGGTGGTAACTATGGCTACACCTTC. Protein product: CSVEPRGGNYGYTF.

This clonotype was seen ten or more times. The V call is TRBV12-3 or TRBV12-4, the J call TRBJ1-1; 10 bases fit TRBD1. The J segment lost 6 bases and the V segment lost 3 bases, leaving 7 bases of the junction unmatched. This CDR3 region has 15 residues. The CDR3 DNA follows: TGTGCCAGCAGTTTTGGACAGGGGGGTGTGGCTGAAGCTTTCTTT. It codes for CASSFGQGGVAEAFF.

This chain uses TRBV5-1 with TRBJ2-5, with 8 positions matching TRBD1. The J segment lost 5 bases and the V segment lost 4 bases, leaving 7 bases of the junction unmatched. The CDR3 has 14 amino acids. Germline-derived CDR1 and CDR2 are SGHRS and YFSETQ. The CDR3 nucleotides are TGCGCCAGCAGCATGACAGGGGCGGTGGAGACCCAGTACTTC. This gives the protein CASSMTGAVETQYF.

This clonotype turned up a few times. The V call is TRBV5-4, the J call TRBJ2-1; 9 bases map to TRBD1. J lost 4 bases, V lost 4 bases, and 6 bases had no gene match. Germline V gene data show CDR1 as SGHNT and CDR2 as YYREEE (reference sequence). The CDR3 sequence is 15 residues long. CDR3 nucleotides: TGTGCCAGCAGCCCCGGGACAGGGACTTACAATGAGCAGTTCTTC. It yields the protein CASSPGTGTYNEQFF.

CDR3 bases: TGCGCCAGCGCAAGGGACAGGGGGATGGACATTCAGTACTTC. Amino acids: CASARDRGMDIQYF. The J gene is TRBJ2-4, the V gene TRBV5-1, with 11 bases matching TRBD1. Per the germline V gene, CDR1 is SGHRS and CDR2 is YFSETQ. The CDR3 loop spans 14 amino acids. V shed 7 bases, J shed 8 bases, and the junction held 8 bases outside the gene matches. Looking up the rest from reference TRBV5-1 and TRBJ2-4 gives the full variable domain: KAGVTQTPRYLIKTRGQQVTLSCSPISGHRSVSWYQQTPGQGLQFLFEYFSETQRNKGNFPGRFSGRQFSNSRSEMNVSTLELGDSALYLCASARDRGMDIQYFGAGTRLSVL.